The 13 T cell receptor beta chains presented below share a single source sample, sequenced in a study of beta chain features in type 1 diabetes. Sequencing targeted expressed TCRB transcripts, as all isolated RNA had been reverse transcribed. Assay used: immunoSEQ multiplex PCR; TCRdb lists only in-frame clones, some missing. The sample includes 300,000 to 350,000 clones, around 15% of them seen just once. Specimen: central memory CD4+ T cells from blood. All receptors derive from a man between 25 and 39 years old in good health.

CDR3 in DNA: TGCACCTACTTAGGGGCGGATGGCTACACCTTC. Amino acid sequence: CTYLGADGYTF. V gene TRBV29-1 combines with J gene TRBJ1-2; D might be TRBD1 (5 bases). There are 11 residues in the CDR3. Germline CDR1 is SQVTM and CDR2 is ANQGSEA.

The chain is built from TRBV7-9 and TRBJ2-1; D might be TRBD1 (5 bases). The germline V and J ends were trimmed by 5 bases and 4 bases, with 18 bases remaining between them. There are 16 residues in the CDR3. Germline values: CDR1 SEHNR, CDR2 FQNEAQ (reference sequence). The CDR3: CASSGTPGRVYNEQFF. The CDR3 bases are TGTGCCAGCAGCGGAACCCCGGGCAGGGTTTACAATGAGCAGTTCTTC.

This chain links TRBV6-5 with TRBJ1-5; D call uncertain. In germline, CDR1 is MNHEY, CDR2 SVGAGI. V dropped 6 bases and J dropped 3 bases, with 15 bases sitting between them. The CDR3 extends over 15 amino acids. The CDR3 DNA is TGTGCCAGCAGACGCGATGTGGGGTTCAATCAGCCCCAGCATTTT. It specifies CASRRDVGFNQPQHF.

In its sample, this clone was seen many times. The chain carries TRBV7-2 and TRBJ1-4; D is undetermined. The CDR3 sequence is 15 residues long. Germline CDR1 and CDR2: SGHTA and FQGNSA. V was clipped by 2 bases and J by 1 base, with 8 bases between them. CDR3 region: CASSLNPRTNEKLFF. CDR3 nucleotide sequence: TGTGCCAGCAGCTTAAATCCTCGAACTAATGAAAAACTGTTTTTT.

This clone was detected a few times. The chain joins TRBV6-6 to TRBJ1-1; D not resolved. Per the germline V gene, CDR1 is MNHNY and CDR2 is SVGAGI (reference sequence). CDR3 length equals 12 residues. V was shortened by 4 bases and J by 1 base, with 4 bases between the two germline ends. Here the CDR3 reads CASSWWNTEAFF. CDR3 bases: TGTGCCAGCAGTTGGTGGAACACTGAAGCTTTCTTT.

V gene TRBV6-5 combines with J gene TRBJ2-1, with D possibly being TRBD1 or TRBD2 (5 bases each). The CDR3 spans 15 residues. Trimming cost V 5 bases and J 3 bases, with 14 bases left between them. CDR1 MNHEY and CDR2 SVGAGI come from the germline V gene. The CDR3 nucleotides read TGTGCCAGCAGTGGGACCTATGGGGGCTACAATGAGCAGTTCTTC. Encoded protein: CASSGTYGGYNEQFF.

Many counts were recorded for this clone. This chain joins TRBV13 and TRBJ2-3; no clear D gene. Germline V gene lookup returns CDR1 PRHDT and CDR2 FYEKMQ (reference sequence). With 8 bases removed from V and 2 bases from J, the gap between germline ends came to 5 bases. The CDR3 spans 11 residues. The CDR3 here is CASGYTDTQYF. Written as DNA, the CDR3 is TGTGCCAGCGGATACACAGATACGCAGTATTTT.

This clone was observed a few times. The genes are TRBV6-5 and TRBJ1-1, with unresolved D. With 4 bases removed from V and 0 bases from J, the gap between germline ends came to 9 bases. Germline V gene lookup returns CDR1 MNHEY and CDR2 SVGAGI. CDR3 length: 14 amino acids. CDR3 nucleotides: TGTGCCAGCAGTTTTGCGGGGATGAACACTGAAGCTTTCTTT. This codes for CASSFAGMNTEAFF.

In this sample, this clone turned up once. V and J are TRBV6-6 and TRBJ1-5; D ambiguous. Germline V gene sequence: CDR1 MNHNY, CDR2 SVGAGI (reference sequence). With 7 bases removed from V and 6 bases from J, the gap between germline ends came to 13 bases. The CDR3 has 13 amino acids. This CDR3 reads CASILNPGQPQHF. Written as DNA, the CDR3 is TGTGCCAGCATCTTAAATCCTGGTCAGCCCCAGCATTTT.

The table lists this clone with a few counts. The J gene is TRBJ2-7, the V gene TRBV6-1, with no clear D. This CDR3 is 16 amino acids long. V lost 3 bases and J lost 0, with 15 bases in between. Germline V CDR1 and CDR2: MNHNS, SASEGT. The CDR3 coding sequence is TGTGCCAGCAGTGATCCCTTAATTAGGAGCTCCTACGAGCAGTACGTC. The encoded protein is CASSDPLIRSSYEQYV.

This clone occurred a few times. V gene TRBV6-6 combines with J gene TRBJ2-3, with D possibly being TRBD2 (7 bases). This CDR3 comprises 16 residues. V was pared by 7 bases and J by 1 base, with 18 bases between. Germline assignment: CDR1 MNHNY and CDR2 SVGAGI (reference sequence). The CDR3 loop reads CASTKGRGAGTDTQYF. The DNA for the CDR3 is TGTGCCAGCACCAAGGGACGGGGGGCTGGCACAGATACGCAGTATTTT.

In its sample, this clone was seen a few times. The V gene is TRBV6-5, the J gene TRBJ2-1, with a tentative D call TRBD1 (6 bases). This CDR3 comprises 15 residues. Germline V lookup: CDR1 MNHEY, CDR2 SVGAGI. Between the trimmed V and J ends, which lost 0 bases and 8 bases, there was a span of 14 bases. In nucleotides, the CDR3 is TGTGCCAGCAGTTACTCGTGGACAGCAAGGGATGAGCAGTTCTTC. Protein: CASSYSWTARDEQFF.

This clone has only a few counts. V and J are TRBV2 and TRBJ2-3, with 7 bases aligning to TRBD2. In germline, CDR1 is SNHLY, CDR2 FYNNEI. This CDR3 spans 15 amino acids. The V gene end was trimmed by 8 bases and the J gene end by 2 bases; junction bases not matched to a gene: 10. The CDR3 sequence: CASGSPGLDTDTQYF. In DNA form, the CDR3 reads TGTGCCAGCGGATCTCCCGGACTAGACACAGATACGCAGTATTTT.